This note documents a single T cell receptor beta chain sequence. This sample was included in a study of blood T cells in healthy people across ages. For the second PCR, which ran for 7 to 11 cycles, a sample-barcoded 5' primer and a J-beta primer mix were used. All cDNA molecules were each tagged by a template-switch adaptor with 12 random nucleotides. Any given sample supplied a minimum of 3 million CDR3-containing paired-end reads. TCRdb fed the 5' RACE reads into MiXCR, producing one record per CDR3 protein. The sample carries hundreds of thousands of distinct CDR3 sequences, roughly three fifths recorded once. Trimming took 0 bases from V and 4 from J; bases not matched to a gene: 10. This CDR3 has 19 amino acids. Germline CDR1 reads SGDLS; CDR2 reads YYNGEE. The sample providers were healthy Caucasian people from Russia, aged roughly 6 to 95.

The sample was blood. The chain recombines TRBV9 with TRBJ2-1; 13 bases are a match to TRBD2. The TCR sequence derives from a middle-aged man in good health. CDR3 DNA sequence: TGTGCCAGCAGCGTAGGCGGACTAGCGGGAGTTCAGGGTTACAATGAGCAGTTCTTC. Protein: CASSVGGLAGVQGYNEQFF.